The rows below give T cell receptor beta chains drawn from one sample of a study of blood T cell repertoires in COVID-19. Assay: immunoSEQ multiplex PCR; the TCRdb copy retains only in-frame clones and omits some. In the table there are approximately 58,000 clones, around 90% of which are singletons. The sample taken for sequencing was peripheral blood. These receptors originate from a woman aged 80 or over with active COVID-19. CDR3s include the opening cysteine and the closing phenylalanine or tryptophan. The order of the fields is V gene, clone size, J gene, CDR3 protein. Expanded clones get a size class; other rows say once, few or many, or leave the size out.

TRBV7-9	few	TRBJ2-7	CASSFIRLAGPSYEQYF
TRBV6-6	.	TRBJ1-5	CASRADRYSNQPQHF
TRBV15	once	TRBJ1-4	CATSRARDEKLFF
TRBV19	.	TRBJ2-2	CASEKGRATGELFF
TRBV5-4	.	TRBJ1-5	CASSPGQGNNQPQHF
TRBV21-1	.	TRBJ2-7	CASSPPGTSHYEQYF
TRBV27	.	TRBJ2-5	CASSETSGRFGTQYF
TRBV5-4	.	TRBJ2-7	CASSLAGSYEQYF
TRBV5-4	once	TRBJ2-7	CASSLSSVPYEQYF
TRBV7-8	.	TRBJ2-1	CASSLAWYAGENPPEQFF
TRBV28	.	TRBJ2-7	CASSFLTSGGSYEQYF
TRBV28	.	TRBJ1-1	CASSFTLGRGNTEAFF
TRBV20-1	.	TRBJ1-2	CSASWQSSYGYTF
TRBV6-1	.	TRBJ1-2	CASSDQTGVYGYTF
TRBV4-1	.	TRBJ2-2	CASSQPTTLRDTGELFF
TRBV4-1	.	TRBJ2-2	CASSQERNTERTGELFF
TRBV21-1	.	TRBJ1-5	CASSLTLATGHNQPQHF
TRBV19	.	TRBJ2-1	CASSIAAGRPGNEQFF
TRBV11-2	.	TRBJ1-5	CASSGQGNQPQHF
TRBV27	.	TRBJ1-4	CASSPTGTGGEKLFF
TRBV15	.	TRBJ2-1	CATSARTGEMNEQFF
TRBV27	.	TRBJ2-1	CASRPGLAGFNEQFF
TRBV6-6	.	TRBJ2-2	CASSWVTGADTGELFF
TRBV4-1	.	TRBJ2-3	CASSTVAGVSTDTQYF
TRBV5-1	.	TRBJ2-2	CASSLELAGLNTGELFF
TRBV27	.	TRBJ1-2	CASSQGGQNYGYTF
TRBV19	.	TRBJ1-6	CASSIAKTGATNSPLHF
TRBV10-3	.	TRBJ2-6	CAISGLAGVSAGANVLTF
TRBV7-9	.	TRBJ2-5	CASSPLQETQYF
TRBV24-1	.	TRBJ2-2	CASGTGNTGELFF
TRBV19	few	TRBJ1-3	CASSPSGGNTIYF
TRBV13	.	TRBJ2-3	CASSLAGLAGGDTQYF
TRBV6-1	.	TRBJ2-7	CASSEGYVIRGEQYF
TRBV7-9	.	TRBJ2-3	CATSGRSSTDTQYF
TRBV27	.	TRBJ2-1	CASRTSGRNEQFF
TRBV5-1	.	TRBJ1-2	CASSLGTGLSGYTF